The clone carrying this T cell receptor beta chain was seen once. The data stem from a study of blood T cell repertoires in COVID-19. Study information: There were acute and convalescent COVID-19 samples, and they came from the United States, Italy and Spain. Sources were T cells, B-cell-depleted T cells, or PBMCs; the material itself was cDNA or gDNA.

In the authors' methods: Reference gene primer amplification gave nucleated cell count estimates. Clones were read by immunoSEQ multiplex PCR, and TCRdb kept only the in-frame ones, dropping some. The V and J calls and the clone size are those of that table, but D and trimming were determined from the DNA. The table has fewer than 400,000 clones, around 85% seen once; the top ten hold roughly 3.6%. Germline CDR1 is LGHDT and CDR2 is YNNKEL (reference sequence). The CDR3 totals 15 residues. The V end was cut by 0 bases, the J end by 5 bases, with 14 bases between. This clonotype originated in a woman between 18 and 30 years old with acute or convalescent COVID-19. The chain uses TRBV3-1 (or the pseudogene TRBV3-2) and TRBJ2-7, with TRBD2 as a possible D gene (5 bases). Sequenced sample: peripheral blood. The CDR3 coding sequence is TGTGCCAGCAGCCAAGAGTCCGGGAAGTTCAACGAGCAGTACTTC. As protein: CASSQESGKFNEQYF.